A selection of T cell receptor beta chains follows, all from one sample in a study of identical twins. TCRdb passed the 5' RACE reads through MiXCR, listing each CDR3 protein once. The sample lists 690,000 or so distinct CDR3 sequences, about 9.4% occurring once. The sample also formed part of further work on yellow fever vaccine responses in identical twins.

Sequenced input: PBMCs. These receptors originate from a woman in her late teens or twenties in good health. The CDR3 runs from the conserved cysteine through the conserved F or W. Each record gives: V gene, clone size, D gene, J gene, CDR3 DNA, CDR3 protein. The D gene is left open where the match is weak. Only some rows state a clone size, as once, few, many or a class for expanded clones.

TRBV4-1	many	TRBD2	TRBJ2-1	TGCGCCAGCAGCACCCTTCTCGGGACTAGCTCATATGAGCAGTTCTTC	CASSTLLGTSSYEQFF
TRBV7-9	-	TRBD2	TRBJ2-5	TGTGCCAGCAGCCCGCAGGCGGGAGGAAAGACCCAGTACTTC	CASSPQAGGKTQYF
TRBV5-6	many	-	TRBJ2-3	TGTGCCAGCAGCTCTACCGTTTCGGTTAGCACAGATACGCAGTATTTT	CASSSTVSVSTDTQYF
TRBV3-1	-	TRBD2	TRBJ2-2	TGTGCCAGCAGCCCGGGACTAGCGGTCACCGGGGAGCTGTTTTTT	CASSPGLAVTGELFF
TRBV28	-	TRBD1	TRBJ1-4	TGTGCCAGCATGCGACCGGGGACAGGGTATGAAAAACTGTTTTTT	CASMRPGTGYEKLFF
TRBV5-1	-	-	TRBJ2-2	TGCGCCACCTCCGAACATGGGGCGGGCACCGGGGAGCTGTTTTTT	CATSEHGAGTGELFF
TRBV7-2	few	-	TRBJ2-1	TGTGCCAGCAGCTTTAGTAGGACAGAGCAGTTCTTC	CASSFSRTEQFF
TRBV6-5	few	-	TRBJ1-2	TGTGCCAGCAGTAACAGGGACCGCATCGCGGGCTACACCTTC	CASSNRDRIAGYTF
TRBV21-1	many	-	TRBJ2-1	TGTGCCAGCACTCCGGGGTTCTGGGGGGCATACTACAATGAGCAGTTCTTC	CASTPGFWGAYYNEQFF
TRBV10-3	many	TRBD1	TRBJ2-1	TGTGCCATCAGTGAGACAGGGGGTACCGGTGAGCAGTTCTTC	CAISETGGTGEQFF
TRBV7-3	-	TRBD2	TRBJ2-7	TGTGCCAGCAGCTTTCGAAGCGGGGGGTCCTACGAGCAGTACTTC	CASSFRSGGSYEQYF
TRBV6-1	many	-	TRBJ1-5	TGTGCCAGCAGTCCCACAGGGAACACGCAGCCCCAGCATTTT	CASSPTGNTQPQHF
TRBV20-1	-	-	TRBJ2-4	TGCAGTGCTAGACCCACCCAAGGTTCCAAAAACATTCAGTACTTC	CSARPTQGSKNIQYF
TRBV4-2	-	TRBD2	TRBJ2-3	TGTGCCAGCAGCCAAGATCCAGCGGGGAGCACAGATACGCAGTATTTT	CASSQDPAGSTDTQYF
TRBV2	many	-	TRBJ2-7	TGTGCCAGCAGTGGTAGGGTCTACGAGCAGTACTTC	CASSGRVYEQYF
TRBV7-3	many	-	TRBJ2-1	TGTGCCAGCAGCTTAGGGTCACAGGGTTGGGCTGAGCAGTTCTTC	CASSLGSQGWAEQFF